This is a list of T cell receptor beta chains from one sample in a study of OX40 agonist ivuxolimab in advanced cancers. The repertoire was sequenced with immunoSEQ multiplex PCR; TCRdb's copy has only in-frame clones and lacks some. This sample yields around 150,000 clones, of which 85% to 95% are seen a single time; just over 0.3% belongs to the top ten. Material: CD4+ or CD8+ T cells sorted from blood, obtained in a trial of the OX40 agonist ivuxolimab. All receptors derive from an adult with an advanced solid tumor such as melanoma, head and neck, liver or kidney cancer. Each CDR3 is given with its conserved first and last residue. Each record gives: J gene, V gene, D gene, clone size, CDR3 protein, CDR3 DNA. A D gene is named only where the DNA matches it firmly. Expanded clones are given a class, and other clones once, few, many or no size at all.

TRBJ1-6 | TRBV7-9 | - | - | CAWGGSLAALHF | TGTGCCTGGGGGGGGTCCCTGGCGGCCCTCCACTTT
TRBJ1-5 | TRBV5-6 | - | - | CASSRGPYPYNQPQHF | TGTGCCAGCAGCCGTGGGCCTTATCCGTACAATCAGCCCCAGCATTTT
TRBJ1-5 | TRBV7-2 | - | - | CASSLSLRGTQPQHF | TGTGCCAGCAGCTTGAGTTTACGGGGTACTCAGCCCCAGCATTTT
TRBJ2-3 | TRBV11-2 | TRBD2 | - | CASSTTSGTSGSNTQYF | TGTGCCAGCAGCACGACGTCCGGGACTAGCGGTTCAAATACGCAGTATTTT
TRBJ2-7 | TRBV15 | TRBD1 | - | CATSRDLGQGSYEQYF | TGTGCCACCAGCAGAGACCTTGGACAGGGTAGCTACGAGCAGTACTTC
TRBJ2-7 | TRBV5-6 | - | - | CASSLSVGGLPSYEQYF | TGTGCCAGCAGCTTATCCGTGGGGGGCCTCCCCTCCTACGAGCAGTACTTC
TRBJ2-7 | TRBV5-1 | - | - | CASSLSHYEQYF | TGCGCCAGCAGCTTGAGTCATTACGAGCAGTACTTC
TRBJ1-3 | TRBV30 | - | - | CAWETGAGRGNTIYF | TGTGCCTGGGAAACCGGGGCAGGGAGAGGAAACACCATATATTTT
TRBJ2-5 | TRBV11-3 | TRBD1 | - | CASSLGPGQGDETQYF | TGTGCCAGCAGCTTAGGGCCGGGACAGGGGGACGAGACCCAGTACTTC
TRBJ1-1 | TRBV5-1 | TRBD1 | - | CASSWGQAGTEAFF | TGCGCCAGCAGCTGGGGACAGGCGGGCACTGAAGCTTTCTTT
TRBJ1-2 | TRBV6-6 | - | - | CASSYVAGTYGYTF | TGTGCCAGCAGTTACGTCGCAGGGACCTATGGCTACACCTTC
TRBJ2-7 | TRBV29-1 | - | - | CSVEEGTYEQYF | TGCAGCGTTGAAGAAGGAACATACGAGCAGTACTTC
TRBJ2-2 | TRBV15 | TRBD2 | - | CATSRTSGRSNGELFF | TGTGCCACCAGCAGGACTAGCGGGAGGAGTAACGGGGAGCTGTTTTTT
TRBJ1-2 | TRBV28 | - | - | CASSSQGHGYTF | TGTGCCAGCAGTTCCCAGGGCCATGGCTACACCTTC
TRBJ2-1 | TRBV11-2 | - | - | CASSLNVNEQFF | TGTGCCAGCAGCTTAAACGTCAATGAGCAGTTCTTC
TRBJ2-5 | TRBV27 | TRBD2 | - | CASSAGGRPETQYF | TGTGCCAGTTCGGCGGGGGGGCGACCGGAGACCCAGTACTTC
TRBJ1-2 | TRBV30 | - | few | CAWSLYRDGYTF | TGTGCCTGGAGTCTCTACAGGGATGGCTACACCTTC
TRBJ1-2 | TRBV7-2 | TRBD1 | - | CASSTGQGDGYTF | TGTGCCAGCAGCACCGGACAGGGAGATGGCTACACCTTC
TRBJ2-4 | TRBV28 | TRBD1 | - | CATGDSGPLLAKNIQYF | TGTGCCACCGGGGACAGCGGCCCTTTACTAGCCAAAAACATTCAGTACTTC
TRBJ2-7 | TRBV7-9 | - | - | CASSLAGIMGTYEQYF | TGTGCCAGCAGCTTAGCCGGGATAATGGGGACCTACGAGCAGTACTTC
TRBJ2-7 | TRBV5-1 | TRBD2 | once | CASSFGTSGIYEQYF | TGCGCCAGCAGCTTCGGGACTAGCGGGATCTACGAGCAGTACTTC
TRBJ2-7 | TRBV5-1 | - | - | CASSPPKGVLADEQYF | TGCGCCAGCAGCCCACCCAAGGGGGTGCTCGCGGACGAGCAGTACTTC
TRBJ2-1 | TRBV5-6 | - | once | CASSPPWGDEQFF | TGTGCCAGCAGCCCTCCCTGGGGCGATGAGCAGTTCTTC
TRBJ1-6 | TRBV13 | TRBD1 | - | CASSSTGGGSPLHF | TGTGCCAGCAGCTCGACAGGGGGGGGTTCACCCCTCCACTTT
TRBJ2-5 | TRBV5-4 | TRBD2 | - | CASSLGTSGGQETQYF | TGTGCCAGCAGCTTGGGGACTAGCGGGGGCCAGGAGACCCAGTACTTC
TRBJ1-4 | TRBV7-6 | - | once | CASSLGAATNEKLFF | TGTGCCAGCAGCTTAGGGGCTGCAACTAATGAAAAACTGTTTTTT
TRBJ1-1 | TRBV7-9 | - | - | CASCPRGRNEAFF | TGTGCCAGCTGCCCCCGGGGTCGAAATGAAGCTTTCTTT
TRBJ2-7 | TRBV14 | TRBD1 | - | CASSQGQGKGYEQYF | TGTGCCAGCAGCCAAGGACAGGGCAAGGGCTACGAGCAGTACTTC
TRBJ1-5 | TRBV27 | TRBD1 | - | CASSLRQGWDQPQHF | TGTGCCAGCAGTCTCCGACAGGGATGGGATCAGCCCCAGCATTTT
TRBJ1-3 | TRBV12-5 | - | - | CASGPGAGAGNTIYF | TGTGCTAGTGGTCCAGGGGCAGGGGCTGGAAACACCATATATTTT
TRBJ1-1 | TRBV5-1 | - | - | CASSLVSIVNTEAFF | TGCGCCAGCAGCTTGGTCAGTATCGTGAACACTGAAGCTTTCTTT
TRBJ2-2 | TRBV7-2 | - | - | CASSRFTGELFF | TGTGCCAGCAGCCGATTCACCGGGGAGCTGTTTTTT
TRBJ1-2 | TRBV9 | TRBD1 | - | CASSFGQGIIANYGYTF | TGTGCCAGCAGCTTCGGACAGGGAATTATTGCTAACTATGGCTACACCTTC
TRBJ1-2 | TRBV7-2 | - | - | CASSLVKGKTGGYTF | TGTGCCAGCAGCTTAGTAAAGGGTAAAACGGGTGGCTACACCTTC
TRBJ1-4 | TRBV9 | - | - | CASSPHNGDEKLFF | TGTGCCAGCAGCCCCCATAATGGGGATGAAAAACTGTTTTTT
TRBJ2-7 | TRBV7-2 | - | - | CASSLVGPPYEQYF | TGTGCCAGCAGCTTAGTTGGGCCTCCCTACGAGCAGTACTTC
TRBJ2-7 | TRBV5-4 | - | - | CASSPGTFYEQYF | TGTGCCAGCAGCCCAGGGACTTTTTACGAGCAGTACTTC
TRBJ1-1 | TRBV18 | - | - | CASSPPGSHEAFF | TGTGCCAGCTCACCCCCCGGAAGCCATGAAGCTTTCTTT
TRBJ2-2 | TRBV2 | TRBD2 | - | CASSETSGRTGELFF | TGTGCCAGCAGTGAGACTAGCGGGAGGACGGGGGAGCTGTTTTTT
TRBJ2-7 | TRBV5-6 | TRBD2 | - | CASSRGTSGNYEQYF | TGTGCCAGCAGCCGTGGGACTAGCGGAAACTACGAGCAGTACTTC
TRBJ1-1 | TRBV4-3 | - | - | CASSSPIPGSEAFF | TGCGCCAGCAGCAGCCCTATACCGGGATCTGAAGCTTTCTTT
TRBJ1-2 | TRBV28 | TRBD1 | - | CASSPGTGAYGYTF | TGTGCCAGCAGTCCCGGGACAGGGGCCTATGGCTACACCTTC
TRBJ2-1 | TRBV7-9 | TRBD1 | - | CASSLASGQEYNEQFF | TGTGCCAGCAGCTTAGCGTCGGGACAGGAATACAATGAGCAGTTCTTC
TRBJ2-1 | TRBV18 | - | - | CASSPQDSPLAEQFF | TGTGCCAGCTCACCACAGGACTCCCCCCTCGCGGAGCAGTTCTTC
TRBJ1-2 | TRBV7-9 | - | - | CASSSLRDANYGYTF | TGTGCCAGCAGCTCCCTTCGGGACGCAAACTATGGCTACACCTTC
TRBJ2-2 | TRBV19 | - | once | CASTSPSRRAPNTGELFF | TGTGCCAGTACCTCCCCCTCCCGAAGGGCTCCGAACACCGGGGAGCTGTTTTTT
TRBJ1-2 | TRBV10-3 | - | - | CAISDKSLYGYTF | TGTGCCATCAGTGATAAATCCCTCTATGGCTACACCTTC
TRBJ2-7 | TRBV7-7 | - | - | CASSSDTSSYEQYF | TGTGCCAGCAGCTCCGATACGAGCAGCTACGAGCAGTACTTC
TRBJ2-7 | TRBV5-1 | TRBD1 | - | CASSLGDRVHEQYF | TGCGCCAGCAGCTTGGGAGACAGGGTCCACGAGCAGTACTTC
TRBJ1-3 | TRBV9 | - | - | CASSVAGDSGNTIYF | TGTGCCAGCAGCGTAGCTGGGGACTCTGGAAACACCATATATTTT
TRBJ2-5 | TRBV7-2 | TRBD1 | - | CASSSGQGTETQYF | TGTGCCAGCAGCAGCGGACAGGGGACAGAGACCCAGTACTTC
TRBJ1-5 | TRBV7-9 | - | - | CASSRDSNQPQHF | TGTGCCAGCAGCCGAGACAGCAATCAGCCCCAGCATTTT
TRBJ1-4 | TRBV7-9 | - | - | CASSLRWDRTNEKLFF | TGTGCCAGCAGCCTACGGTGGGATCGAACTAATGAAAAACTGTTTTTT
TRBJ2-7 | TRBV5-6 | - | - | CASSLAGSYEQYF | TGTGCCAGCAGCTTGGCCGGGTCCTACGAGCAGTACTTC